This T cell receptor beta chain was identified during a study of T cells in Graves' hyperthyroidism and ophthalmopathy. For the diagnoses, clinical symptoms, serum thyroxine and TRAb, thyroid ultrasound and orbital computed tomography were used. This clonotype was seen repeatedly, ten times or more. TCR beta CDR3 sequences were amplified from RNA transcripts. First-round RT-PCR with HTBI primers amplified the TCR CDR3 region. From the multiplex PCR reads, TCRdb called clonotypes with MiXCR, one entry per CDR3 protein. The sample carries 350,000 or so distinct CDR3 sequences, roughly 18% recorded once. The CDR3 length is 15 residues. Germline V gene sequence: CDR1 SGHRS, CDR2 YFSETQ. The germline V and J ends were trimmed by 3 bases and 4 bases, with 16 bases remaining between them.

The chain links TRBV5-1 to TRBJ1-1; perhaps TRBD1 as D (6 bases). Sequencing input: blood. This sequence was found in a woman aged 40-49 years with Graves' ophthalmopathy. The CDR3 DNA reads TGCGCCAGCAGCTCTTCTAGGGGGGTTGGCACTGAAGCTTTCTTT. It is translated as CASSSSRGVGTEAFF.